This record covers a single T cell receptor (beta chain). The clone's antigen remains unknown. It has no much larger one-base neighbor in the sample; base qualities were not kept. The CDR3 runs 18 amino acids, cysteine and phenylalanine included. The only DNA kept is the CDR3, 54 bases in frame from the first base. The junction shows trimming of 6 bases on V and 2 bases on J, plus 23 bases between the germline ends. The germline V gene (reference sequence) gives CDR1 as LNHDA and CDR2 as SQIVND. The data derive from a study of T cell repertoires in urothelial bladder cancer (dated by TCRdb to about 2019). General notes on the study: Of the approximately 12 resected lesions, three were clinically staged as cT0, three as cTa, three as cT1 and three as cT2 or greater. The study compared TCR repertoire clonality in bladder tumors with that in benign bladder inflammation. Around 13 patients with bladder lesions undergoing transurethral resection were identified prospectively. Around twelve resected bladder lesions, made up of urothelial carcinoma (UC+) and benign (UC-) specimens, were studied.

The TCR beta chain CDR3 region was sequenced with the immunoSEQ assay. Per the original workflow: T-cell fraction, clonal dominance and maximum TCR clone frequency were calculated for each specimen. The immuneACCESS repertoire file appears here via TCRdb, limited to in-frame rearrangements. These files lack a portion of the clones; in checked studies, under half of the deficit traces to unresolved V genes, and the cause of the others is not known. Clonal size and the V and J genes are those of that table, whereas D and trimming came from the DNA. Here the sample has around 1,500 clones; under 75% occur a single time. The ten largest clones take up around 30% of the sample. Specimens of bladder lesions were obtained during transurethral resection and kept at -80C. From bladder specimens obtained at transurethral resection, DNA was extracted. Broader findings and caveats from the paper: In carcinoma specimens, one T-cell clone made up as much as 17% of infiltrating lymphocytes, versus over 1.5% in benign specimens. Urothelial carcinoma specimens had fewer T cells than benign specimens, with medians of 5,569 and 25,872. Median tumor infiltrating lymphocyte percentage was more than 1.5% in carcinoma specimens and 12% in benign specimens.

Sequencing was performed on tumor-infiltrating cells from bladder cancer. The sequence derives from a human donor with urothelial carcinoma. Recombination linked TRBV19 to TRBJ1-5; a tentative D call is TRBD1 (5 bases match). The CDR3 is CASRSLGRDLGGNQPQHF. The DNA sequence follows: TGTGCCAGTAGGAGCCTTGGGAGGGATCTGGGGGGCAATCAGCCCCAGCATTTT.